This entry lists 17 T cell receptor beta chains sequenced from one sample in a study of neurological immune-mediated disorders. TCRdb used MiXCR to reprocess the 5' RACE reads, holding one entry per CDR3 protein. The repertoire includes about 57,000 distinct CDR3 sequences, about 13% of them detected once, and about 11% sits in the top ten. Source material: PBMCs. Receptors were obtained from a woman in her sixties with HTLV-1-associated myelopathy (HAM/TSP).

Only a few counts were recorded for this clonotype. The chain joins TRBV4-1 to TRBJ2-3, with D perhaps matching TRBD1 or TRBD2 (5 bases each). The V gene's germline CDR1 is MGHRA and CDR2 YSYEKL. This CDR3 spans 17 amino acids. Trimming pared 4 bases from V and 0 bases from J, leaving 17 bases between. The CDR3: CASSLIGDGTSTDTQYF. CDR3 in DNA: TGCGCCAGCAGCCTGATAGGGGACGGCACTAGCACAGATACGCAGTATTTT.

This clonotype showed up many times. V is TRBV25-1 and J is TRBJ2-7, with D possibly TRBD2 on 6 matching bases. V was shortened by 5 bases and J by 7 bases, with 21 bases between the two germline ends. Germline V CDR1 and CDR2: MGHDK, SYGVNS. This CDR3 contains 15 residues. This CDR3 is CASSSYGTYGGEQYF. The CDR3, as DNA: TGTGCCAGCAGTTCCTACGGGACTTACGGCGGGGAGCAGTACTTC.

This clonotype has ten or more counts. The rearrangement uses TRBV28 and TRBJ2-2; no clear D gene. This CDR3 is built from 15 residues. V was trimmed by 7 bases and J by 0 bases, leaving 12 bases between them. Germline V CDR1 and CDR2: MDHEN, SYDVKM. This CDR3 reads CASTLEAANTGELFF. The CDR3 DNA reads as TGTGCCAGCACCCTCGAGGCTGCGAACACCGGGGAGCTGTTTTTT.

As regards this clonotype: An end of the junction differs from the germline gene, which may be a read error. The chain carries TRBV5-1 and TRBJ2-1, with a weak D call TRBD2 (6 bases). The CDR3 has 11 amino acids. Germline lookup yields CDR1 SGHRS and CDR2 YFSETQ. This chain's CDR3 is CTSSLGGEQFF. The DNA for the CDR3 is TGCACCAGCAGCTTGGGGGGTGAGCAGTTCTTC.

This clonotype was detected many times. The chain employs TRBV21-1 and TRBJ1-3; the table's D call, TRBD1, was not checked against the DNA. TRBV21-1 is assigned pseudogene status. This CDR3 has 21 amino acids. CDR3 DNA: TGTGCCAGCAGCAAAGGGCACGTGCTTACAGACCCTGAATCCTCTGGAAACACCATATATTTT. It specifies CASSKGHVLTDPESSGNTIYF.

The chain has TRBV20-1 and TRBJ1-2; perhaps TRBD1 as D (5 bases). The V end lost 6 bases, the J end lost 3 bases, and 17 bases lay between the germline ends. The CDR3 is 14 amino acids. Looked up from germline, CDR1 is DFQATT and CDR2 is SNEGSKA (reference sequence). CDR3 nucleotides: TGCAGTGCCCCCCCCGGGGGGACTTACTATGGCTACACCTTC. Translated: CSAPPGGTYYGYTF.

The chain carries TRBV12-3 or TRBV12-4 and TRBJ2-7; TRBD2 matches 8 bases. The CDR3 is 13 amino acids. Germline trimming cut 6 bases from V and 2 bases from J; bases unmatched to any gene: 3. As DNA, the CDR3 is TGTGCCAGCAGCCGGGGGGGGGCCTACGAGCAGTACTTC. Translating it yields CASSRGGAYEQYF.

A note on this clonotype: Being one base from a much bigger clone, this may be a read error. The chain combines TRBV4-1 with TRBJ2-5; 9 bases agree with TRBD1. This CDR3 has 16 amino acids. CDR1 and CDR2 (germline): MGHRA, YSYEKL. The CDR3 reads CASSQPPGQGKETKYF. CDR3 nucleotides: TGCGCCAGCAGCCAGCCTCCGGGACAGGGAAAAGAGACCAAGTACTTC.

The chain uses TRBV3-1 and TRBJ1-1; D unresolved. V was cut by 5 bases and J by 6 bases, with 19 bases left in between. The germline CDR1 and CDR2 sequences are LGHDT and YNNKEL (reference sequence). CDR3 length: 15 amino acids. CDR3 coding DNA: TGTGCCAGCAGCTGGTTGACCTACGATGGGGCTGAAGCTTTCTTT. Translating gives CASSWLTYDGAEAFF.

This clonotype was seen a handful of times. The rearrangement uses TRBV5-8 and TRBJ2-5; TRBD1 agrees at 11 bases. This CDR3 region has 16 residues. Trimming cost V 6 bases and J 1 base; bases outside gene matches: 8. CDR1 is SGHTS, CDR2 YDEGEE, per germline. For the CDR3, the DNA is TGTGCCAGCATCCTCTGGACAGGGGGCGGCCAAGAGACCCAGTACTTC. This encodes CASILWTGGGQETQYF.

Ten or more counts support this clonotype. V usage is TRBV20-1 and J usage is TRBJ2-7; D gene unclear. With 4 bases removed from V and 1 base from J, the gap between germline ends came to 14 bases. The CDR3 length is 14 residues. Germline loops: CDR1 DFQATT, CDR2 SNEGSKA (reference sequence). The CDR3 DNA follows: TGCAGTGCTATGTTACGAGCCCAATCCTACGAGCAGTACTTC. This codes for CSAMLRAQSYEQYF.

This clonotype was seen ten or more times. V usage is TRBV27 and J usage is TRBJ1-4, with D possibly TRBD1 on 5 matching bases. The V end lost 3 bases, the J end lost 7 bases, and 18 bases lay between the germline ends. This CDR3 comprises 16 residues. Germline CDR1 MNHEY, CDR2 SMNVEV (reference sequence). The DNA of the CDR3 is TGTGCCAGCAGTTTGGTTTCGCAGGGTTTGGCTGAAAAACTGTTTTTT. As protein: CASSLVSQGLAEKLFF.

This clonotype was seen ten or more times. The V call is TRBV29-1, the J call TRBJ2-1; D is uncertain. The CDR3 runs 11 residues. CDR1 and CDR2 from the germline V gene are SQVTM and ANQGSEA. V lost 7 bases, J lost 10 bases, and 14 bases lay in between. The CDR3 loop is CSAWTAFEQFF. Written as DNA, the CDR3 is TGCAGCGCCTGGACGGCCTTCGAGCAGTTCTTC.

This clonotype was seen ten or more times. The DNA for the CDR3 is TGCGCCAGCAGCGCGCAACCGGAGGGCACTGAAGCTTTCTTT. Encoded protein: CASSAQPEGTEAFF. V and J are TRBV5-1 and TRBJ1-1; no definite D call. The CDR3 is made up of 14 amino acids. The V gene's germline CDR1 is SGHRS and CDR2 YFSETQ. V shed 4 bases and J shed 4 bases, with 14 bases lying between them.

This clonotype has at least ten counts. The V gene is TRBV14, the J gene TRBJ2-5, with D unclear. The ends were cut back, 1 base at V and 2 bases at J, with 11 bases in the middle. This CDR3 spans 15 amino acids. In germline, CDR1 is SGHDN, CDR2 FVKESK. The CDR3 region is CASSQVGSRQETQYF. CDR3 nucleotides: TGTGCCAGCAGCCAAGTAGGCAGCCGGCAAGAGACCCAGTACTTC.

This clonotype was found many times. V gene TRBV7-2 combines with J gene TRBJ2-7; 7 bases line up with TRBD2. Trimming cost V 11 bases and J 4 bases; bases outside gene matches: 20. Germline CDR1 is SGHTA and CDR2 is FQGNSA. This CDR3 is built from 16 residues. For the CDR3, the DNA is TGTGCCCGGCGCGGACCCCAGCGGGACGGTAGGTACGAGCAGTACTTC. This gives the protein CARRGPQRDGRYEQYF.

At least ten counts were recorded for this clonotype. The chain recombines TRBV7-2 with TRBJ2-2; weak D call: TRBD1 (5 bases). Germline-derived CDR1 and CDR2 are SGHTA and FQGNSA. V shed 2 bases and J shed 5 bases, with 6 bases lying between them. This CDR3 spans 13 amino acids. CDR3 in DNA: TGTGCCAGCAGCTTAAAGGGGACCGGGGAGCTGTTTTTT. It translates to CASSLKGTGELFF.